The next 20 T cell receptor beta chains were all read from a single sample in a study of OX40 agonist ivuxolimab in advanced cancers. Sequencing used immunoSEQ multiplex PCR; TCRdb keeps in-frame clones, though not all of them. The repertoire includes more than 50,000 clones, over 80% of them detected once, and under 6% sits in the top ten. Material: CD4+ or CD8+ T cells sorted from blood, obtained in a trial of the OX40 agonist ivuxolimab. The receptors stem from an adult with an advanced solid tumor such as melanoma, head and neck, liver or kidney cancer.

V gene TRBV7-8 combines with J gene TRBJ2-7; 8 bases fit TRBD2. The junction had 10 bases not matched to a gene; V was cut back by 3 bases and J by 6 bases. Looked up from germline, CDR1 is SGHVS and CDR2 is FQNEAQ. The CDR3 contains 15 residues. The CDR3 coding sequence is TGTGCCAGCAGCTTGGCGGGAGGCATCCCTGGCGAGCAGTACTTC. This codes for CASSLAGGIPGEQYF.

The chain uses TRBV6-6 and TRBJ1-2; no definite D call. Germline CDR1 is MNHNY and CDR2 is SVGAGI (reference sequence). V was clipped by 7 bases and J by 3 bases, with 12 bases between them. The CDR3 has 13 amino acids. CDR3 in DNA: TGTGCCAGCACCCCGTCGGGTGACTATGGCTACACCTTC. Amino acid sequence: CASTPSGDYGYTF.

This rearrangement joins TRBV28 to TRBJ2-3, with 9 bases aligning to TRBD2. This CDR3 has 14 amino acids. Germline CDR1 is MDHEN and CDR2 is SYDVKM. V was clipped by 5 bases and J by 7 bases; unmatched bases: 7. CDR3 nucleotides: TGTGCCAGCAGTCTGGGACTAGCTCCGCATACGCAGTATTTT. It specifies CASSLGLAPHTQYF.

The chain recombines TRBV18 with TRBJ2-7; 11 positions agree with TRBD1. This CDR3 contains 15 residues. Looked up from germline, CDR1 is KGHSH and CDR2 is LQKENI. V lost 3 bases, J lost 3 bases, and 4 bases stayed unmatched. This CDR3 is CASSPRTGGGYEQYF. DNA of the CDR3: TGTGCCAGCTCACCGCGGACAGGGGGCGGCTACGAGCAGTACTTC.

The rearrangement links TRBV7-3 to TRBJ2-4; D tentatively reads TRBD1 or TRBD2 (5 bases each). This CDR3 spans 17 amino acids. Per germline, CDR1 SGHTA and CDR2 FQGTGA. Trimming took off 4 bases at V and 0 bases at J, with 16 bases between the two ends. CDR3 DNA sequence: TGTGCCAGCAGCTCGGGACCCCAAACGCGAGCCAAAAACATTCAGTACTTC. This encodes CASSSGPQTRAKNIQYF.

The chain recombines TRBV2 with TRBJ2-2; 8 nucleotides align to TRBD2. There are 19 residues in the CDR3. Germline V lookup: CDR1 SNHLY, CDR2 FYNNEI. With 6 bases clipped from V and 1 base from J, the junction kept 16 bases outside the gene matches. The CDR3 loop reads CASRGGWLAGLLNTGELFF. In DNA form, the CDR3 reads TGTGCCAGCAGGGGAGGGTGGCTAGCGGGCCTCTTGAACACCGGGGAGCTGTTTTTT.

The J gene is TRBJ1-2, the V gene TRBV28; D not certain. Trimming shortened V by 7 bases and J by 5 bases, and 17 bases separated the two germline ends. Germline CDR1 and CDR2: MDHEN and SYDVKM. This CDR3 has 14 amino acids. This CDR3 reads CASTQGQATYGYTF. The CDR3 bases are TGTGCCAGCACCCAAGGGCAGGCGACGTATGGCTACACCTTC.

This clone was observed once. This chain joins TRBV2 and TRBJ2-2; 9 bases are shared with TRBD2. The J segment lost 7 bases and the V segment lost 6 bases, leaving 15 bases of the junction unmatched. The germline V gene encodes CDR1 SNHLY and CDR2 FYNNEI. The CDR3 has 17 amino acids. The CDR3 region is CASSRATGGRAVGELFF. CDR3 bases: TGTGCCAGCAGCCGGGCGACGGGCGGGAGGGCGGTCGGGGAGCTGTTTTTT.

The CDR3 coding sequence is TGTGCCAGCAGCTTAGGTACGGGACAGTACGAGCAGTACTTC. It encodes CASSLGTGQYEQYF. V and J are TRBV11-2 and TRBJ2-7; 7 bases agree with TRBD1. The CDR3 spans 14 residues. Unmatched junction bases numbered 4, after V lost 1 base and J lost 4 bases. CDR1 and CDR2 (germline): SGHAT, FQNNGV.

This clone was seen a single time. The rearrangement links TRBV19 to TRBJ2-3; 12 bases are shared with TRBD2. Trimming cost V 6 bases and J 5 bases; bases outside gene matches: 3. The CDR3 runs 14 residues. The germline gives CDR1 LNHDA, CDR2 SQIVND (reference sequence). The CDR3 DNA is TGTGCCAGTAGACTAGCGGGGGGCAGAGATACGCAGTATTTT. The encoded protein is CASRLAGGRDTQYF.

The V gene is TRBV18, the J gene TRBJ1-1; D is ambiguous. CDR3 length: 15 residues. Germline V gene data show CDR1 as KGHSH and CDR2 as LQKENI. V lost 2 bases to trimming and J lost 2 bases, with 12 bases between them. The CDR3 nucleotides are TGTGCCAGCTCACCAGAAAGAACAGCCAACACTGAAGCTTTCTTT. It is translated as CASSPERTANTEAFF.

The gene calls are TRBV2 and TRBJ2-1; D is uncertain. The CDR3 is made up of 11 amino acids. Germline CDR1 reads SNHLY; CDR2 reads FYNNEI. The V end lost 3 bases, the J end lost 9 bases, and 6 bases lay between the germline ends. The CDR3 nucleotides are TGTGCCAGCAGTGACCTGGGTGAGCAGTTCTTC. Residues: CASSDLGEQFF.

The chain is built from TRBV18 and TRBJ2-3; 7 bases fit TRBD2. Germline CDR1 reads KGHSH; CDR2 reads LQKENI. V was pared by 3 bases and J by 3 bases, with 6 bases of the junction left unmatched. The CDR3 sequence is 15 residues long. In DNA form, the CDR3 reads TGTGCCAGCTCACCGGGAGGGGAAGGTACAGATACGCAGTATTTT. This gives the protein CASSPGGEGTDTQYF.

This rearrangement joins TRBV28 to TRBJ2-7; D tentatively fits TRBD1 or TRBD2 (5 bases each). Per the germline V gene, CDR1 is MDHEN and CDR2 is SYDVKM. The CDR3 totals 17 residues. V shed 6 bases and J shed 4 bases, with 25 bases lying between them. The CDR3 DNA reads TGTGCCAGCAGGGGGGTGGTTAGAGCGCCAACCGTTTACGAGCAGTACTTC. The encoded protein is CASRGVVRAPTVYEQYF. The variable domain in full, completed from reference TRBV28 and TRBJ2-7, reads DVKVTQSSRYLVKRTGEKVFLECVQDMDHENMFWYRQDPGLGLRLIYFSYDVKMKEKGDIPEGYSVSREKKERFSLILESASTNQTSMYLCASRGVVRAPTVYEQYFGPGTRLTVT.

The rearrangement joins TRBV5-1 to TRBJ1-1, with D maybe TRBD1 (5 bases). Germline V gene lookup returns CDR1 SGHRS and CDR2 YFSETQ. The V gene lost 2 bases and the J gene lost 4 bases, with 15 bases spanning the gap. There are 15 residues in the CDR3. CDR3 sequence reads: CASSLRPGGCTEAFF. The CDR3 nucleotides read TGCGCCAGCAGCTTACGCCCGGGGGGTTGCACTGAAGCTTTCTTT. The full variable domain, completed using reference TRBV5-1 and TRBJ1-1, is KAGVTQTPRYLIKTRGQQVTLSCSPISGHRSVSWYQQTPGQGLQFLFEYFSETQRNKGNFPGRFSGRQFSNSRSEMNVSTLELGDSALYLCASSLRPGGCTEAFFGQGTRLTVV.

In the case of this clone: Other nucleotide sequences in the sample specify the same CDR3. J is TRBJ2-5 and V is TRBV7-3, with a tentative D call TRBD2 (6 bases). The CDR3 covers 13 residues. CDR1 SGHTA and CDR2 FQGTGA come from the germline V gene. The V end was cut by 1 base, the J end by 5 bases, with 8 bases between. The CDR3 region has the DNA TGTGCCAGCAGCTTAAACCGGGGGGAGACCCAGTACTTC. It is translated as CASSLNRGETQYF.

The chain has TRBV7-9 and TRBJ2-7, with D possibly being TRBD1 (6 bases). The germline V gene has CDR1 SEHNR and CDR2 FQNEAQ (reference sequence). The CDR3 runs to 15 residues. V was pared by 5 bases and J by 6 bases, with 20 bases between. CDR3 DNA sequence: TGTGCCAGCAGCCCCCGCGGGTCAGGGGCTGCCGAGCAGTACTTC. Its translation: CASSPRGSGAAEQYF.

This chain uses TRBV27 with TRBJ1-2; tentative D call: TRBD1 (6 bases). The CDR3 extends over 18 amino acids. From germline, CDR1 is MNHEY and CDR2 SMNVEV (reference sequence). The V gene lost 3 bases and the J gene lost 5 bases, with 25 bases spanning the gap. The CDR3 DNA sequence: TGTGCCAGCAGTTTGAATCCCCGGGACATAGGGGAGGGGTATGGCTACACCTTC. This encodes CASSLNPRDIGEGYGYTF.

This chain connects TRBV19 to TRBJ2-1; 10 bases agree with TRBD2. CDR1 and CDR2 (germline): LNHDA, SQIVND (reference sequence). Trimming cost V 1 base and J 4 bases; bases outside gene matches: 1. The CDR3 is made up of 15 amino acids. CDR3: CASSIGGLAYNEQFF. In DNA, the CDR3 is TGTGCCAGTAGTATAGGGGGACTAGCGTACAATGAGCAGTTCTTC.

The CDR3 DNA reads TGTGCCAGCAGCTTAGGGCGGCGCCAGCACACTGAAGCTTTCTTT. It translates to CASSLGRRQHTEAFF. This rearrangement joins TRBV11-1 to TRBJ1-1; D gene unclear. CDR1 is SGHAT and CDR2 is FQDESV in the germline V gene (reference sequence). The CDR3 is made up of 15 amino acids. V lost 1 base to trimming and J lost 3 bases, with 12 bases between them.